This entry lists 26 T cell receptor beta chains sequenced from one sample in a study of CD8+CD57+ T cells in acquired aplastic anemia. CD8+CD57+ cell expansion had been shown by flow cytometry in patients chosen for sequencing. Genomic DNA constituted the template upon which TCR beta VDJ and CDR3 profiling was performed. Using its own MiXCR run on the reads, TCRdb lists one record per CDR3 protein. The sample lists under 350,000 distinct CDR3 sequences; approximately 60% were seen once. Source material: sorted CD4+, CD8+, or CD8+CD57+ T cells (not recorded which) from PBMCs. Receptor source: a human donor with aplastic anemia.

This sequence joins TRBV7-2 and TRBJ2-7; D is undetermined. The CDR3 loop spans 13 amino acids. The ends were cut back, 4 bases at V and 2 bases at J, with 9 bases in the middle. The germline V gene has CDR1 SGHTA and CDR2 FQGNSA. CDR3 sequence: CASSYSQAYEQYF. The CDR3 region has the DNA TGTGCCAGCAGCTACTCCCAAGCCTACGAGCAGTACTTC.

The chain carries TRBV2 and TRBJ1-1, with unresolved D. This CDR3 spans 13 amino acids. The germline CDR1 and CDR2 sequences are SNHLY and FYNNEI. Between the trimmed V and J ends, which lost 1 base and 4 bases, there was a span of 7 bases. CDR3 loop: CASSEGLGTEAFF. The CDR3 DNA reads as TGTGCCAGCAGTGAAGGTCTTGGCACTGAAGCTTTCTTT.

This sequence joins TRBV20-1 and TRBJ2-7; the match to TRBD2 covers 13 bases. This CDR3 spans 16 amino acids. From germline, CDR1 is DFQATT and CDR2 SNEGSKA (reference sequence). The V segment lost 5 bases and the J segment 1 base; nucleotides outside the gene matches: 8. The CDR3 region is CSAPPGTSGASYEQYF. The DNA of the CDR3 is TGCAGTGCTCCTCCCGGGACTAGCGGGGCTTCCTACGAGCAGTACTTC.

J is TRBJ2-7 and V is TRBV5-1; either TRBD1 or TRBD2 may supply D (6 bases each). Trimming pared 1 base from V and 4 bases from J, leaving 12 bases between. This CDR3 comprises 14 residues. CDR1 and CDR2 (germline): SGHRS, YFSETQ. In nucleotides, the CDR3 is TGCGCCAGCAGCTTGCGTGGGGGGCAATACGAGCAGTACTTC. Translating it yields CASSLRGGQYEQYF. The whole variable domain, filled in from reference TRBV5-1 and TRBJ2-7, reads KAGVTQTPRYLIKTRGQQVTLSCSPISGHRSVSWYQQTPGQGLQFLFEYFSETQRNKGNFPGRFSGRQFSNSRSEMNVSTLELGDSALYLCASSLRGGQYEQYFGPGTRLTVT.

This clonotype was detected ten times or more. The chain links TRBV7-2 to TRBJ2-1, with a possible D match to TRBD2 (7 bases). The CDR3 consists of 13 residues. Trimming took 11 bases from V and 7 from J, leaving 18 bases between them. In germline, CDR1 is SGHTA, CDR2 FQGNSA. CDR3 DNA: TGTGCCTCCGAGGGGGGGGGTGGAAATGAGCAGTTCTTC. This gives the protein CASEGGGGNEQFF.

This clonotype was seen many times. One base away lies a much larger clone, so this may be a sequencing read error. The chain combines TRBV15 with TRBJ1-4; no clear D. The CDR3 extends over 15 amino acids. In germline, CDR1 is LNHNV, CDR2 YYDKDF (reference sequence). The CDR3 DNA is TGTGCCACCAGCAGAAACAGTGCAACTAATAAAAAACTGTTTTTT. It translates to CATSRNSATNKKLFF.

This sequence joins TRBV19 and TRBJ2-3; 9 positions match TRBD1. After removal of 1 base from V and 5 bases from J, the junction contained 10 bases not matched to a gene. The CDR3 loop spans 17 amino acids. CDR1 and CDR2 from the germline V gene are LNHDA and SQIVND (reference sequence). CDR3 amino acids: CASSIVLRDRVKDTQYF. CDR3 nucleotides: TGTGCCAGTAGTATAGTCCTCCGGGACAGGGTAAAAGATACGCAGTATTTT.

The CDR3 DNA is TGTGCCATCAGTGAGACACAGGGTAATCAGCCCCAGCATTTT. Encoded protein: CAISETQGNQPQHF. The chain uses TRBV10-3 and TRBJ1-5; D may be TRBD1 (6 bases). V was shortened by 2 bases and J by 4 bases, with 9 bases between the two germline ends. The CDR3 is 14 residues long. The V gene's germline CDR1 is ENHRY and CDR2 SYGVKD.

The J gene is TRBJ1-2, the V gene TRBV5-1; the D is unclear. The V end was cut by 1 base, the J end by 6 bases, with 10 bases between. Looked up from germline, CDR1 is SGHRS and CDR2 is YFSETQ. CDR3 length: 13 amino acids. This chain's CDR3 is CASSLSVLHGYTF. The CDR3 nucleotides read TGCGCCAGCAGCTTGTCGGTGCTGCATGGCTACACCTTC.

This clonotype was observed once. The chain has TRBV7-2 and TRBJ2-5; unclear D gene. The J call may be incorrect, as the DNA end agrees better with TRBJ2-7. CDR1 SGHTA and CDR2 FQGNSA come from the germline V gene. The CDR3 totals 13 residues. CDR3 loop: CASSLVRSYEQYF. DNA for the CDR3: TGTGCCAGCAGCTTAGTACGGTCCTACGAGCAGTACTTC.

This clonotype was detected ten times or more. The rearrangement joins TRBV20-1 to TRBJ2-3; D is unclear. CDR3 length equals 13 residues. Germline CDR1 reads DFQATT; CDR2 reads SNEGSKA (reference sequence). Trimming removed 0 bases from V and 2 bases from J, with 6 bases in between. The CDR3, as DNA: TGCAGTGCTAGAGATCACTACACAGATACGCAGTATTTT. This encodes CSARDHYTDTQYF.

This chain links TRBV5-8 with TRBJ1-6; D might be TRBD1 (6 bases). CDR1 is SGHTS, CDR2 YDEGEE, per germline. V was cut by 2 bases and J by 14 bases, with 14 bases left in between. CDR3 length equals 13 residues. DNA of the CDR3: TGTGCCAGCAGCTTCCGGGGGGCACTCTCCCTCCACTTT. Its protein is CASSFRGALSLHF.

The chain has TRBV20-1 and TRBJ2-5, with TRBD2 matching 13 bases. CDR3 size: 15 residues. Trimming cost V 4 bases and J 5 bases; bases outside gene matches: 7. CDR1 is DFQATT and CDR2 is SNEGSKA in the germline V gene (reference sequence). DNA of the CDR3: TGCAGTGCTACTCCCCTGACTAGCGGGAGGGAGACCCAGTACTTC. As protein: CSATPLTSGRETQYF.

This clonotype was recorded many times. The chain couples TRBV3-1 to TRBJ2-2; weak D call: TRBD2 (6 bases). V lost 1 base to trimming and J lost 7 bases, with 10 bases between them. CDR3 size: 14 residues. The germline V gene has CDR1 LGHDT and CDR2 YNNKEL (reference sequence). The DNA of the CDR3 is TGTGCCAGCAGCCAAGGGTCGGGACTCGGGGAGCTGTTTTTT. This encodes CASSQGSGLGELFF.

The chain links TRBV7-9 to TRBJ1-6; 8 bases line up with TRBD1. Germline V lookup: CDR1 SEHNR, CDR2 FQNEAQ (reference sequence). The CDR3 spans 14 residues. The V segment lost 5 bases and the J segment 10 bases; nucleotides outside the gene matches: 7. CDR3 in amino acids: CASSMDRDDSPLHF. For the CDR3, the DNA is TGTGCCAGCAGCATGGACAGGGACGACTCACCCCTCCACTTT.

The chain carries TRBV7-2 and TRBJ1-5; D gene uncertain. Trimming cost V 9 bases and J 2 bases, with 14 bases left between them. CDR3 length equals 14 residues. Germline CDR1 reads SGHTA; CDR2 reads FQGNSA. CDR3 amino acids: CASSKLDGNQPQHF. DNA for the CDR3: TGTGCCAGTAGTAAATTGGACGGCAATCAGCCCCAGCATTTT.

At least ten counts were recorded for this clonotype. This chain uses TRBV2 with TRBJ1-5; D is perhaps TRBD1 (5 bases). The CDR3 covers 12 residues. From germline, CDR1 is SNHLY and CDR2 FYNNEI. Trimming removed 4 bases at V and 7 bases at J, with 8 bases between. CDR3 protein: CASSGGRQPQHF. CDR3 bases: TGTGCCAGCAGTGGGGGGAGGCAGCCCCAGCATTTT.

This clonotype has at least ten counts. The chain is built from TRBV2 and TRBJ1-5; TRBD1 is a possible D gene (6 bases). Germline CDR1 is SNHLY and CDR2 is FYNNEI. This CDR3 is 14 amino acids long. V lost 6 bases and J lost 4, with 13 bases in between. The CDR3 DNA reads TGTGCCAGCAGCGTACAGGGCGGTAATCAGCCCCAGCATTTT. Its protein is CASSVQGGNQPQHF.

The CDR3, as DNA: TGTGCCAGCAGTGGTAGGGGGAACAATCAGCCCCAGCATTTT. Translating gives CASSGRGNNQPQHF. V is TRBV7-8 and J is TRBJ1-5; D possibly corresponds to TRBD1 (6 bases). Germline V gene sequence: CDR1 SGHVS, CDR2 FQNEAQ. Trimming left V 6 bases short and J 3 bases short, with 12 bases between. The CDR3 totals 14 residues.

This chain connects TRBV7-2 to TRBJ1-5, with 7 bases fitting TRBD1. Per germline, CDR1 SGHTA and CDR2 FQGNSA. J was trimmed by 7 bases and V by 5 bases; bases with no gene match: 14. The CDR3 is made up of 16 amino acids. The CDR3 loop is CASSRTRTGYEQPQHF. Here the CDR3 DNA reads TGTGCCAGCAGCCGAACAAGGACAGGTTACGAGCAGCCCCAGCATTTT.

In this sample, this clonotype turned up many times. The chain has TRBV9 and TRBJ2-7; D might be TRBD2 (5 bases). The V end lost 4 bases, the J end lost 2 bases, and 13 bases lay between the germline ends. The CDR3 has 14 amino acids. Germline CDR1 SGDLS, CDR2 YYNGEE. CDR3 loop: CASSPRTQAYEQYF. CDR3 nucleotides: TGTGCCAGCAGCCCCCGGACTCAGGCCTACGAGCAGTACTTC.

Of note for this clonotype: At one of its ends the junction is not consistent with the germline gene, which may arise from a read error. The J gene is TRBJ1-1, the V gene TRBV25-1; D not certain. In germline, CDR1 is MGHDK, CDR2 SYGVNS. This CDR3 region has 13 residues. In nucleotides, the CDR3 is TGCGCCAGCAGCTTGGCCGGGCGGAGTGAAGCTTTCTTT. Its translation: CASSLAGRSEAFF. Full variable domain (rest looked up from reference TRBV25-1 and TRBJ1-1): EADIYQTPRYLVIGTGKKITLECSQTMGHDKMYWYQQDPGMELHLIHYSYGVNSTEKGDLSSESTVSRIRTEHFPLTLESARPSHTSQYLCASSLAGRSEAFFGQGTRLTVV.

V usage is TRBV20-1 and J usage is TRBJ2-5; 11 bases are a match to TRBD2. V gave up 4 bases and J gave up 5 bases; unmatched junction bases: 9. Germline CDR1 and CDR2: DFQATT and SNEGSKA (reference sequence). This CDR3 comprises 15 residues. Here the CDR3 reads CSAKGTSGSLETQYF. For the CDR3, the DNA is TGCAGTGCTAAAGGGACTAGCGGAAGTTTGGAGACCCAGTACTTC.

The chain has TRBV19 and TRBJ2-1; TRBD2 might be the D (6 bases). Germline lookup yields CDR1 LNHDA and CDR2 SQIVND (reference sequence). V was shortened by 3 bases and J by 9 bases, with 9 bases between the two germline ends. The CDR3 is 12 amino acids. As DNA, the CDR3 is TGTGCCAGTAGTATCGGGGGACTTGAGCAGTTCTTC. Translating it yields CASSIGGLEQFF.

The J gene is TRBJ1-5, the V gene TRBV20-1; D is uncertain. Germline V CDR1 and CDR2: DFQATT, SNEGSKA (reference sequence). CDR3 length: 14 amino acids. V lost 3 bases and J lost 6, with 15 bases in between. The CDR3 sequence: CSASPPQALQPQHF. CDR3 coding DNA: TGCAGTGCTAGTCCCCCGCAGGCCCTTCAGCCCCAGCATTTT.

There are many counts of this clonotype. The rearrangement links TRBV7-3 to TRBJ1-2, with D maybe TRBD1 (6 bases). Germline CDR1 and CDR2: SGHTA and FQGTGA. The CDR3 has 14 amino acids. Trimming took 5 bases from V and 2 from J, leaving 12 bases between them. The CDR3 DNA follows: TGTGCCAGCAGCCTGGGGGGCGAGAACTATGGCTACACCTTC. As protein: CASSLGGENYGYTF.